The 31 T cell receptor beta chains presented below share a single source sample, sequenced in a study of CD8+CD57+ T cells in acquired aplastic anemia. Profiling that covered TCR beta VDJ and CDR3 relied on genomic DNA as its template. TCRdb reanalysed the reads using MiXCR and keeps one entry per CDR3 protein. The table includes around 430,000 distinct CDR3 sequences, roughly 34% detected once. Previously, flow cytometry had revealed CD8+CD57+ cell expansion in the patients chosen for sequencing. Sequencing input: sorted CD4+, CD8+, or CD8+CD57+ T cells (not recorded which) from PBMCs. These receptors were collected from a human donor with aplastic anemia.

This clonotype has more than one count but fewer than ten. The rearrangement links TRBV7-2 to TRBJ1-3; a possible D gene is TRBD1 (6 bases). Trimming removed 5 bases at V and 8 bases at J, with 16 bases between. Germline V CDR1 and CDR2: SGHTA, FQGNSA. The CDR3 loop spans 14 amino acids. CDR3 sequence reads: CASSTIDRTDTIYF. For the CDR3, the DNA is TGTGCCAGCAGCACCATCGACAGGACCGACACCATATATTTT.

The genes are TRBV7-3 and TRBJ2-7; tentatively, D is TRBD1 or TRBD2 (5 bases each). The V end was cut by 4 bases, the J end by 5 bases, with 9 bases between. The CDR3 contains 12 residues. Germline values: CDR1 SGHTA, CDR2 FQGTGA. CDR3 in amino acids: CASSSMGDEQYF. The DNA of the CDR3 is TGTGCCAGCAGCTCAATGGGGGACGAGCAGTACTTC.

This clonotype was seen many times. The chain is built from TRBV20-1 and TRBJ1-1; unclear D gene. The germline gives CDR1 DFQATT, CDR2 SNEGSKA (reference sequence). Trimming left V 5 bases short and J 6 bases short, with 16 bases between. The CDR3 sequence is 13 residues long. As DNA, the CDR3 is TGCAGTGCTCCCGCCGACAAAAGGTCTGAAGCTTTCTTT. Translating it yields CSAPADKRSEAFF.

This chain joins TRBV24-1 and TRBJ1-5; TRBD1 might be the D (6 bases). From germline, CDR1 is KGHDR and CDR2 SFDVKD. Trimming took off 11 bases at V and 0 bases at J, with 19 bases between the two ends. This CDR3 has 16 amino acids. The CDR3 coding sequence is TGTGCCAGCAGCCCGCGGGGGGCTGGTAGCAATCAGCCCCAGCATTTT. Translated, it gives CASSPRGAGSNQPQHF.

This clonotype was recorded a few times. The V call is TRBV19, the J call TRBJ1-2; weak D call: TRBD1 (6 bases). There are 18 residues in the CDR3. Germline assignment: CDR1 LNHDA and CDR2 SQIVND (reference sequence). The ends were cut back, 9 bases at V and 1 base at J, with 27 bases in the middle. CDR3 sequence (DNA): TGTGCCAGCTCTAGGGGGGTGATATGGACAGAATATAACTATGGCTACACCTTC. Its translation: CASSRGVIWTEYNYGYTF.

The genes are TRBV11-2 and TRBJ1-4; possible D gene TRBD1, 6 bases. V gave up 2 bases and J gave up 8 bases, with 18 bases separating them. The CDR3 is 16 residues long. The germline V gene encodes CDR1 SGHAT and CDR2 FQNNGV. The CDR3: CASSLNGQTGPEKLFF. The CDR3, as DNA: TGTGCCAGCAGCTTAAATGGACAGACAGGCCCCGAAAAACTGTTTTTT.

The table lists this clonotype with many counts. The chain carries TRBV20-1 and TRBJ2-1; D is uncertain. Trimming cost V 3 bases and J 0 bases, with 12 bases left between them. This CDR3 spans 15 amino acids. Germline CDR1 reads DFQATT; CDR2 reads SNEGSKA (reference sequence). This chain's CDR3 is CSARKLPISYNEQFF. CDR3 in DNA: TGCAGTGCTAGGAAACTACCAATCTCCTACAATGAGCAGTTCTTC.

This chain connects TRBV4-2 to TRBJ2-2; 8 bases match TRBD2. The CDR3 is 16 residues long. J was trimmed by 4 bases and V by 3 bases; bases with no gene match: 7. Germline CDR1 and CDR2: LGHNA and YNFKEQ. CDR3 DNA sequence: TGTGCCAGCAGCCACCCGAGCGGGAGAGGCACCGGGGAGCTGTTTTTT. This sequence encodes CASSHPSGRGTGELFF.

This clonotype was observed many times. The chain couples TRBV19 to TRBJ1-5; D unresolved. The germline V gene has CDR1 LNHDA and CDR2 SQIVND (reference sequence). V was pared by 5 bases and J by 7 bases, with 15 bases between. The CDR3 has 14 amino acids. CDR3 region: CASSDQAGDQPQHF. As DNA, the CDR3 is TGTGCCAGTAGTGACCAGGCCGGCGACCAGCCCCAGCATTTT.

About this clonotype: Given a much more abundant clone one base away, this may be a read error. The chain carries TRBV19 and TRBJ2-2; 9 bases line up with TRBD1. There are 14 residues in the CDR3. Germline V gene lookup returns CDR1 LNHDA and CDR2 SQIVND (reference sequence). The DNA for the CDR3 is TGTGCCAGTAATGACAGGGGGGACACCGGGGAGCTGGTTTTT. It codes for CASNDRGDTGELVF.

This clonotype has a handful of counts. A much larger clone lies one base from this, so it may be a read error. The gene calls are TRBV7-3 and TRBJ1-1; D is uncertain. Trimming took off 6 bases at V and 4 bases at J, with 12 bases between the two ends. CDR1 is SGHTA, CDR2 FQGTGA, per germline. The CDR3 is 13 amino acids. CDR3 nucleotides: TGTGCCAGCAGTCCACAGATGAGCACTGAAGCTTTCTTT. Its protein is CASSPQMSTEAFF.

This clonotype has a handful of counts. The V and J genes are TRBV5-1 and TRBJ2-5; 8 positions agree with TRBD2. Trimming took 0 bases from V and 2 from J; bases not matched to a gene: 3. The germline CDR1 and CDR2 sequences are SGHRS and YFSETQ. The CDR3 sequence is 15 residues long. The CDR3 sequence: CASSLEAGAQETQYF. The CDR3 region has the DNA TGCGCCAGCAGCTTGGAAGCGGGAGCTCAAGAGACCCAGTACTTC.

The J gene is TRBJ1-6, the V gene TRBV9; D remains unclear. This CDR3 spans 13 amino acids. CDR1 SGDLS and CDR2 YYNGEE come from the germline V gene. V lost 0 bases and J 13 bases, leaving 11 bases between the germline ends. This CDR3 reads CASSVGSDEPLHF. CDR3 DNA sequence: TGTGCCAGCAGCGTAGGGTCGGATGAGCCCCTCCACTTT. Full variable domain (outside the CDR3, taken from reference TRBV9 and TRBJ1-6): DSGVTQTPKHLITATGQRVTLRCSPRSGDLSVYWYQQSLDQGLQFLIQYYNGEERAKGNILERFSAQQFPDLHSELNLSSLELGDSALYFCASSVGSDEPLHFGNGTRLTVT.

This chain uses TRBV11-2 with TRBJ1-1, with a possible D match to TRBD1 (6 bases). The CDR3 runs to 16 residues. Trimming took 1 base from V and 1 from J, leaving 13 bases between them. Germline CDR1 SGHAT, CDR2 FQNNGV. Written as DNA, the CDR3 is TGTGCCAGCAGCTTAGTGGGGCGGGGGGCGAACACTGAAGCTTTCTTT. Translation gives CASSLVGRGANTEAFF. Supplemented by reference TRBV11-2 and TRBJ1-1, the full variable domain reads EAGVAQSPRYKIIEKRQSVAFWCNPISGHATLYWYQQILGQGPKLLIQFQNNGVVDDSQLPKDRFSAERLKGVDSTLKIQPAKLEDSAVYLCASSLVGRGANTEAFFGQGTRLTVV.

The chain has TRBV2 and TRBJ2-3; 16 bases agree with TRBD2. This CDR3 has 20 residues. CDR1 is SNHLY, CDR2 FYNNEI, per germline. Trimming at V came to 5 bases and at J to 4 bases, leaving 15 bases not matched to a gene. The CDR3 spells CASSPWGLAGGPGIPDTQYF. The CDR3 bases are TGTGCCAGCAGTCCATGGGGACTAGCGGGAGGGCCCGGGATTCCAGATACGCAGTATTTT. Drawing the rest from reference TRBV2 and TRBJ2-3, the complete variable domain is EPEVTQTPSHQVTQMGQEVILRCVPISNHLYFYWYRQILGQKVEFLVSFYNNEISEKSEIFDDQFSVERPDGSNFTLKIRSTKLEDSAMYFCASSPWGLAGGPGIPDTQYFGPGTRLTVL.

The sample holds many counts of this clonotype. The chain joins TRBV4-3 to TRBJ1-1; D is undetermined. The V gene lost 3 bases and the J gene lost 4 bases, with 15 bases spanning the gap. Germline-derived CDR1 and CDR2 are LGHNA and YSLEER. The CDR3 covers 15 residues. The CDR3 here is CASSQGTTLITEAFF. As DNA, the CDR3 is TGCGCCAGCAGCCAGGGAACGACGTTAATCACTGAAGCTTTCTTT.

The J gene is TRBJ1-1, the V gene TRBV2, with D uncertain. Germline assignment: CDR1 SNHLY and CDR2 FYNNEI. The V end was cut by 6 bases, the J end by 0 bases, with 11 bases between. The CDR3 consists of 14 residues. The DNA for the CDR3 is TGTGCCAGCAGCTTATGCGGGATGAACACTGAAGCTTTCTTT. Encoded protein: CASSLCGMNTEAFF.

A few counts support this clonotype. The rearrangement links TRBV6-1 to TRBJ1-5, with TRBD1 identical over 8 bases. Losses at the gene ends were 8 bases for V and 6 bases for J; bases not matched to a gene: 9. The CDR3 has 14 amino acids. CDR1 is MNHNS and CDR2 is SASEGT in the germline V gene. CDR3 coding DNA: TGTGCCAGCCAGGGCGGCAGGGGGCTTCAGCCCCAGCATTTT. Protein product: CASQGGRGLQPQHF.

With respect to this clonotype: This CDR3 is missing its conserved last phenylalanine or tryptophan, likely due to a read error. The V gene is TRBV5-4, the J gene TRBJ1-6; tentatively, D is TRBD1 (5 bases). The CDR3 has 13 residues. Looked up from germline, CDR1 is SGHNT and CDR2 is YYREEE (reference sequence). V dropped 4 bases and J dropped 8 bases, with 10 bases sitting between them. The CDR3 DNA sequence: TGTGCCAGCAGCCTACCACAGGATTCACCCCTCCACCTT. Translation: CASSLPQDSPLHL.

This clonotype has a count of ten or more. V and J are TRBV29-1 and TRBJ2-3; 7 bases line up with TRBD2. The V gene end was trimmed by 7 bases and the J gene end by 3 bases; junction bases not matched to a gene: 7. CDR3 size: 13 residues. Germline CDR1 reads SQVTM; CDR2 reads ANQGSEA. The CDR3 here is CSAERDATDTQYF. The CDR3 DNA sequence: TGCAGCGCCGAGCGGGACGCTACAGATACGCAGTATTTT.

The genes are TRBV27 and TRBJ1-2; TRBD1 matches at 7 bases. The germline V gene has CDR1 MNHEY and CDR2 SMNVEV (reference sequence). V shed 5 bases, J shed 6 bases, and the junction held 6 bases outside the gene matches. This CDR3 contains 13 residues. CDR3 bases: TGTGCCAGCAGTCCCGACAGGGTAAATGGCTACACCTTC. Protein sequence: CASSPDRVNGYTF.

The DNA of the CDR3 is TGCAGTGCTAGAAGGGAGGGGCCGAACACTGAAGCTTTCTTT. Translation gives CSARREGPNTEAFF. This chain joins TRBV20-1 and TRBJ1-1; possibly TRBD1 for D (5 bases). V was pared by 2 bases and J by 1 base, with 11 bases between. The CDR3 extends over 14 amino acids. CDR1 is DFQATT and CDR2 is SNEGSKA in the germline V gene (reference sequence).

About this clonotype itself: A read error may explain this, as a much larger clone is one base away. Here the CDR3 omits its conserved ending phenylalanine or tryptophan, so a read error is the likely source. The chain links TRBV15 to TRBJ2-5, with D tentatively TRBD1 (5 bases). This CDR3 is 15 amino acids long. The V gene's germline CDR1 is LNHNV and CDR2 YYDKDF (reference sequence). V was clipped by 3 bases and J by 3 bases, with 14 bases between them. The CDR3 DNA reads as TGTGCCACCAGCAGCTCAGGGTCAGGGAAAGAGACCCAGTACCTC. Encoded protein: CATSSSGSGKETQYL.

On this clonotype itself: Because the CDR3 is missing its conserved closing phenylalanine or tryptophan, this is likely a read error. The rearrangement uses TRBV15 and TRBJ1-2, with D perhaps TRBD1 (6 bases). This CDR3 has 15 amino acids. In germline, CDR1 is LNHNV, CDR2 YYDKDF (reference sequence). V lost 0 bases to trimming and J lost 4 bases, with 12 bases between them. The CDR3 spells CATSRDRGACYGYTI. CDR3 nucleotides: TGTGCCACCAGCAGAGATCGGGGGGCCTGCTATGGCTACACCATC.

A single count supports this clonotype. V and J are TRBV10-2 and TRBJ1-6, with D perhaps TRBD1 (5 bases). CDR1 is WSHSY, CDR2 SAAADI, per germline. The CDR3 contains 13 residues. Trimming pared 7 bases from V and 9 bases from J, leaving 13 bases between. The CDR3 loop is CASTQGTRSPLHF. The CDR3 region has the DNA TGCGCCAGCACCCAAGGGACCCGTTCACCCCTCCACTTT.

The V gene is TRBV20-1, the J gene TRBJ2-1, with D maybe TRBD2 (5 bases). This CDR3 is 12 amino acids long. Germline loops: CDR1 DFQATT, CDR2 SNEGSKA (reference sequence). V gave up 3 bases and J gave up 7 bases, with 10 bases separating them. CDR3 nucleotides: TGCAGTGCTAGCCCGGGGATGAATGAGCAGTTCTTC. Its protein product is CSASPGMNEQFF.

This clonotype appeared many times. The chain recombines TRBV20-1 with TRBJ1-5; 7 bases line up with TRBD1. V lost 3 bases, J lost 3 bases, and 5 bases stayed unmatched. CDR1 and CDR2 from the germline V gene are DFQATT and SNEGSKA (reference sequence). This CDR3 has 14 residues. This CDR3 is CSARATGTNQPQHF. The CDR3 DNA follows: TGCAGTGCTAGGGCGACAGGGACCAATCAGCCCCAGCATTTT.

This clonotype has a count of ten or more. This chain joins TRBV7-6 and TRBJ1-2; 11 bases map to TRBD1. The CDR3 has 15 amino acids. Germline CDR1 SGHVS, CDR2 FNYEAQ. The J segment lost 4 bases and the V segment lost 3 bases, leaving 4 bases of the junction unmatched. CDR3 in DNA: TGTGCCAGCAGCTTGGGGGACAGGGGGTCCTATGGCTACACCTTC. Protein: CASSLGDRGSYGYTF.

The chain combines TRBV19 with TRBJ1-2; D uncertain. Germline loops: CDR1 LNHDA, CDR2 SQIVND (reference sequence). Trimming removed 8 bases from V and 4 bases from J, with 8 bases in between. The CDR3 sequence is 11 residues long. The DNA for the CDR3 is TGTGCCAGTGACCGAGTCTATGGCTACACCTTC. Translating gives CASDRVYGYTF.

This clonotype was counted between two and nine times. The chain links TRBV15 to TRBJ1-4; D not resolved. The CDR3 spans 13 residues. The V gene's germline CDR1 is LNHNV and CDR2 YYDKDF (reference sequence). Trimming took 0 bases from V and 14 from J, leaving 13 bases between them. The DNA of the CDR3 is TGTGCCACCAGCAGAGACCCGGCCGGTTGGCTGTTTTTT. Translated: CATSRDPAGWLFF.

The chain uses TRBV4-2 and TRBJ1-3; 7 bases match TRBD1. CDR1 and CDR2 (germline): LGHNA, YNFKEQ. Trimming at V came to 2 bases and at J to 1 base, leaving 2 bases not matched to a gene. The CDR3 is 15 residues long. CDR3 residues: CASSQSGQSGNTIYF. For the CDR3, the DNA is TGTGCCAGCAGCCAATCGGGACAGTCTGGAAACACCATATATTTT.